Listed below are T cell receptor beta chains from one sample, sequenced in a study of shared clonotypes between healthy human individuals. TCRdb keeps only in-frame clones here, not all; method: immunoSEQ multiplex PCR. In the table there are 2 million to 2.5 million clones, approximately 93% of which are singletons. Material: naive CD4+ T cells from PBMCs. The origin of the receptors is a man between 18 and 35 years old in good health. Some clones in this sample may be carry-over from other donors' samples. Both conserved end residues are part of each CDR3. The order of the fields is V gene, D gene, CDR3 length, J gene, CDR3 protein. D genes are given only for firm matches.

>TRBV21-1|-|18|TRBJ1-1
CASSKVFGFTGMNTEAFF
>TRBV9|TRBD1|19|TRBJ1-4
CASSAGPGQGLAANEKLFF
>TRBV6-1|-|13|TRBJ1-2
CALGGRGDNGYTF
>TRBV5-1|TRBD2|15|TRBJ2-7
CASSKELAGTYEQYF
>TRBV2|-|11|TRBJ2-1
CASSEAGEQFF
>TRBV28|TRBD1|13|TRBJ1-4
CASTGGSNEKLFF
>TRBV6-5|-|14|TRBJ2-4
CASSPRSWGNIQYF
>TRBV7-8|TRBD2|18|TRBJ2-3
CASSHIRTSGPNTDTQYF
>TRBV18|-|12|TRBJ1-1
CASSPGSEGAFF
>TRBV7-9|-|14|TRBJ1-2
CASSSIFGGDGYTF
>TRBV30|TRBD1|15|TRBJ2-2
CAWGTDRTDTGELFF
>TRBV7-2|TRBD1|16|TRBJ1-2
CASSLLGTARGSGYTF
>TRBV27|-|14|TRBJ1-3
CASSSPSSGNTIYF
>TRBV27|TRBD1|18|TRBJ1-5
CASRRMGQGMGGNQPQHF
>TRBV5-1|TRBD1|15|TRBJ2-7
CASSPLTGISYEQYF
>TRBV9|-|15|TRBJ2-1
CASSVDTPTYNEQFF
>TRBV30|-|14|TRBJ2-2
CAFSLGINTGELFF
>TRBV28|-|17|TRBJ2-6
CASSLEWGASGANVLTF
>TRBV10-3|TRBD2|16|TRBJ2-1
CAISDMVGLAGNEQFF
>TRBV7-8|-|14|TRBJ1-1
CASSFVQGSTEAFF
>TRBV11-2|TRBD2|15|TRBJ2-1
CASSSNSGSYNEQFF
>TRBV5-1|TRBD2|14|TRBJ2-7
CASSFGGAGYEQYF
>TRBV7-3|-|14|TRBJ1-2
CASSLRGGTYGYTF
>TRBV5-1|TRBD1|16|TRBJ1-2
CASSFTGAPGNYGYTF
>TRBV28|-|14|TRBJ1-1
CASRYREMNAEAFF
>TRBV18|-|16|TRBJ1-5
CASSPPGARGNQPQHF
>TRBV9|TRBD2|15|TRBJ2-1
CASSVALAVDNEQFF
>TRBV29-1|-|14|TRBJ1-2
CSVGVSRGDYGYTF
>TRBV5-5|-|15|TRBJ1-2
CASSLPGHPNYGYTF
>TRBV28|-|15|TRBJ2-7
CATYPPESGSYEQYF
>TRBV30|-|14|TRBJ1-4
CAWSPTRWDEKLFF
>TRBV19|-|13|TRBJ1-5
CASSWGLPRPQHF
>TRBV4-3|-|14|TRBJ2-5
CASSQDRAQETQYF
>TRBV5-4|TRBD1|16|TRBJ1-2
CASSRDRGQANYGYTF
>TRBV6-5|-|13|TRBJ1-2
CASSPRANYGYTF
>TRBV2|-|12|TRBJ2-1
CATRGLRGEQFF
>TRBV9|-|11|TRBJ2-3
CASSDTDTQYF
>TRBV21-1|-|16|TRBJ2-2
CASSKIWGGEGGELFF
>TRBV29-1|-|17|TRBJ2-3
CSVEDLSGSRGPDTQYF
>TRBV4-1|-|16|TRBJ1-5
CASSQRFFQLNQPQHF
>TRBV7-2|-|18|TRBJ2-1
CASINNGAARGSYNEQFF
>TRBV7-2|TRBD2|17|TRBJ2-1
CASLIRTGLAGNNEQFF
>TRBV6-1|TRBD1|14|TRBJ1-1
CASILTGGNTEAFF
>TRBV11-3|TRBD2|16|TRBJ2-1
CASSLGSERGLPEQFF
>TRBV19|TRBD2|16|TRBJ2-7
CASRKELAGASYEQYF
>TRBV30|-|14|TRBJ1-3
CAWSIGVTGNTIYF
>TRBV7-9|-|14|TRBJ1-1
CASSLEGRTTEAFF
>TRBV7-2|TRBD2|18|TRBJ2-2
CASSLVSLAGGATGELFF
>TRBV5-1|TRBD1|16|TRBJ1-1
CASSLDRGLMNTEAFF
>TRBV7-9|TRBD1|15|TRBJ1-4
CASSPGTGFGEKLFF
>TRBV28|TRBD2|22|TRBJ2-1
CASSSTFLDGDLAGVGDNEQFF
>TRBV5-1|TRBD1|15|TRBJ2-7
CASSLVGTGVSEQYF
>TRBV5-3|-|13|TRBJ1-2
CARSLPGNYGYTF
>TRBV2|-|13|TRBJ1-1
CASSLRGGTEAFF
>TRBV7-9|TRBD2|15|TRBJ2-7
CASSPKAGGSDEQYF